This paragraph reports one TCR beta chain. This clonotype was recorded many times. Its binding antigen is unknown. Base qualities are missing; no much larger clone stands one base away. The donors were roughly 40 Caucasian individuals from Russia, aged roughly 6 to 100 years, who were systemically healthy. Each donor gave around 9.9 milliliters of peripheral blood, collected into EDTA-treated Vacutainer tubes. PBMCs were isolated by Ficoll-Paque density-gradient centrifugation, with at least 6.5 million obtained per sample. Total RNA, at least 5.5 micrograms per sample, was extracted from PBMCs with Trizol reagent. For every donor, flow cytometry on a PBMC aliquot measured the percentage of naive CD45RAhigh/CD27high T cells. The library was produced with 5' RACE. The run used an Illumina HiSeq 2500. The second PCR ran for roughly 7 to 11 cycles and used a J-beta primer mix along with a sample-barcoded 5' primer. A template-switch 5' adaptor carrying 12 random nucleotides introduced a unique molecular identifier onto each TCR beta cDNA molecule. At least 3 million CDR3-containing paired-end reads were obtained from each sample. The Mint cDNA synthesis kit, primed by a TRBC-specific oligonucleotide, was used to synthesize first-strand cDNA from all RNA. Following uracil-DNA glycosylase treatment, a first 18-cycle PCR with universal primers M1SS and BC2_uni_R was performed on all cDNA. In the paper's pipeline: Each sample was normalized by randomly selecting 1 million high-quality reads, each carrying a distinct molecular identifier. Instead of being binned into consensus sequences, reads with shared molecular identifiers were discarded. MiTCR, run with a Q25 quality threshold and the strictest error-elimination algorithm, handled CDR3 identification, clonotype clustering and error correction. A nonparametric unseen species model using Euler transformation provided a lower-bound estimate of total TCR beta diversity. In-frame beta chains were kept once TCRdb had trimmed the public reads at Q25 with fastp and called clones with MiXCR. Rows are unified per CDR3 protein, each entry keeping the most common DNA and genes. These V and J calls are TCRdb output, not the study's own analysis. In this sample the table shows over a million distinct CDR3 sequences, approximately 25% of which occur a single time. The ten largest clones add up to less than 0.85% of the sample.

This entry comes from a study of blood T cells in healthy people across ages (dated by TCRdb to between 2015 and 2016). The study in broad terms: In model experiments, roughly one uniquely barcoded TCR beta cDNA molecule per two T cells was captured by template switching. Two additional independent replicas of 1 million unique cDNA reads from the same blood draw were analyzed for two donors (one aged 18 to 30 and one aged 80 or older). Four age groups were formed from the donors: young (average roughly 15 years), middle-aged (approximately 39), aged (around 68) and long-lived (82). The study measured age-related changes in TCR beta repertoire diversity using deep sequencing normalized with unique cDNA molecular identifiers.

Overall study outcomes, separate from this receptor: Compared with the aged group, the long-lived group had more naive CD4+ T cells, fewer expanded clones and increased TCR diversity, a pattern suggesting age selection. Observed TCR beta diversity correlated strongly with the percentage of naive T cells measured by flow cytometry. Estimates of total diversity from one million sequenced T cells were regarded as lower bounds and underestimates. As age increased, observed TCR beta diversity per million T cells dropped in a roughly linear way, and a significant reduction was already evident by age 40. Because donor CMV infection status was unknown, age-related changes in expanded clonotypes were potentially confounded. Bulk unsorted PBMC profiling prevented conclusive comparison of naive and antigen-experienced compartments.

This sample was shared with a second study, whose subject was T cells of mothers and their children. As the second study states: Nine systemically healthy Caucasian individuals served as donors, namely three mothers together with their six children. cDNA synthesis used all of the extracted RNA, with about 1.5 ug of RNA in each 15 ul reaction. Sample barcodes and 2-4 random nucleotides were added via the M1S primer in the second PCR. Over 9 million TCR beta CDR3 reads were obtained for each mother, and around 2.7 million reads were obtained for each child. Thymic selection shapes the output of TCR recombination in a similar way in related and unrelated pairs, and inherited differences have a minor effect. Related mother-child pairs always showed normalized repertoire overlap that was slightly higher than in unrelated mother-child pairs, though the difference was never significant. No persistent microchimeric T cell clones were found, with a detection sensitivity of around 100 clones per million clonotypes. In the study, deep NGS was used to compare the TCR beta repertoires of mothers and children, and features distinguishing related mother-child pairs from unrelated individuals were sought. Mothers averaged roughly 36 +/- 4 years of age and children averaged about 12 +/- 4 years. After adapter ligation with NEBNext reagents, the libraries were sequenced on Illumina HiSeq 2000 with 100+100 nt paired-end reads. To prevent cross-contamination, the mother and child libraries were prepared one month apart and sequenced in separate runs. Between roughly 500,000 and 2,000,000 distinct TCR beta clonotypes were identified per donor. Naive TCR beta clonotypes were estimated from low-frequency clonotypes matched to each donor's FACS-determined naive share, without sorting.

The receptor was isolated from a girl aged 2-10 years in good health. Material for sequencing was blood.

The CDR3: CASSPSNEQFF. The DNA sequence is TGTGCCAGCAGTCCCTCCAATGAGCAGTTCTTC. The rearranged segments are TRBV28 and TRBJ2-1; the D segment cannot be called with confidence. Reading the germline V gene gives CDR1 MDHEN and CDR2 SYDVKM. V is clipped by 5 bases and J by 6 bases, and the sequence between their germline boundaries is 5 bases long. Including cysteine and phenylalanine, the CDR3 has 11 amino acids. The CDR3 DNA has 33 bases and is translated from base 1. The full variable domain, completed from the reference TRBV28 and TRBJ2-1 proteins outside the CDR3, reads DVKVTQSSRYLVKRTGEKVFLECVQDMDHENMFWYRQDPGLGLRLIYFSYDVKMKEKGDIPEGYSVSREKKERFSLILESASTNQTSMYLCASSPSNEQFFGPGTRLTVL.